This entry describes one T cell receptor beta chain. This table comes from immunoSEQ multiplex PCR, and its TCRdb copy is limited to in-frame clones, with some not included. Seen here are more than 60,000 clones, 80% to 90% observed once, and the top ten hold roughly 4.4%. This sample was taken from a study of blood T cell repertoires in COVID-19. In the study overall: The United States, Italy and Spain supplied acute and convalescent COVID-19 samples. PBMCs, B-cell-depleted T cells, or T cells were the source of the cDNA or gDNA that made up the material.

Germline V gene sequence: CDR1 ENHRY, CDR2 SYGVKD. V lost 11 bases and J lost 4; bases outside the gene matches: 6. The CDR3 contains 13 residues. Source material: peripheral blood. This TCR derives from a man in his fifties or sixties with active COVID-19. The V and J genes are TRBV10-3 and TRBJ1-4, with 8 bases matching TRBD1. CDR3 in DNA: TGTGCCGCAGGGACAGGACTTAATGAAAAACTGTTTTTT. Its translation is CAAGTGLNEKLFF.